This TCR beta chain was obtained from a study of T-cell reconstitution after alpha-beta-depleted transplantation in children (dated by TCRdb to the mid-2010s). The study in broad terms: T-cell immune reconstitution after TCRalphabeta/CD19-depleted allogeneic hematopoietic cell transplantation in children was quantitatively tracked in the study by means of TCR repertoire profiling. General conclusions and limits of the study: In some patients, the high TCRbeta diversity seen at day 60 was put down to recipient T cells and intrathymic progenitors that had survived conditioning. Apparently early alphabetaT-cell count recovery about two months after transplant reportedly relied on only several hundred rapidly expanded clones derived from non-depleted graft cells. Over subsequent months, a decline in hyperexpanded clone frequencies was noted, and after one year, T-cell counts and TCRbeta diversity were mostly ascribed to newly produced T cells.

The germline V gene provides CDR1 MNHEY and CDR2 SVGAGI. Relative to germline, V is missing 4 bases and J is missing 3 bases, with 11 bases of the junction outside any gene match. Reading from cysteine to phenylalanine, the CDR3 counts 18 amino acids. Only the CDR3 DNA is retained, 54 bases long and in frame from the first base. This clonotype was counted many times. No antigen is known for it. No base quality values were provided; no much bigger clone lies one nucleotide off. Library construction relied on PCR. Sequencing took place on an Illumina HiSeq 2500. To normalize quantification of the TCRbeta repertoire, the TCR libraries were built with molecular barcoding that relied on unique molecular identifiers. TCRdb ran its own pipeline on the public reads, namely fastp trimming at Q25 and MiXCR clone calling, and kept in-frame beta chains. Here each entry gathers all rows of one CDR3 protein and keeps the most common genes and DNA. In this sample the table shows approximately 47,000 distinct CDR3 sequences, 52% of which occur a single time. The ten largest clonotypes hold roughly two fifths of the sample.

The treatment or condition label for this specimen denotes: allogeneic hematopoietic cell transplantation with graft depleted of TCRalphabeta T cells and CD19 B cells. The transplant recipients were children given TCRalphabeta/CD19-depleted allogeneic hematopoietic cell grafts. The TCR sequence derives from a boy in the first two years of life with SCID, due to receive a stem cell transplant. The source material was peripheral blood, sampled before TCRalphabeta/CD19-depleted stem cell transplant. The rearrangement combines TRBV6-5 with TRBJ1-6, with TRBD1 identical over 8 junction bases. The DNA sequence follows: TGTGCCAGCAGTTCCCAGACAGGACAGGGCTACTATAATTCACCCCTCCACTTT. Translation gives CASSSQTGQGYYNSPLHF.